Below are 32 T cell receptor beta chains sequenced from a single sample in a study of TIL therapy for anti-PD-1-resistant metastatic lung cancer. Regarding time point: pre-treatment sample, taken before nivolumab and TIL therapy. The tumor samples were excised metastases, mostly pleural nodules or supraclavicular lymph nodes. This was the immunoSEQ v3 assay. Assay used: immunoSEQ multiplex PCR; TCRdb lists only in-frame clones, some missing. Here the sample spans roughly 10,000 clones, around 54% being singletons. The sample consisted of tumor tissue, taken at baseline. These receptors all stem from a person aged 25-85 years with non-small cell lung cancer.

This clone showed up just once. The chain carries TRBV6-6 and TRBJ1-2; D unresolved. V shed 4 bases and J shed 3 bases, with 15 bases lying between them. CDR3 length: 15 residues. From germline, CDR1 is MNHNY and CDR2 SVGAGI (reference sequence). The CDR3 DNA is TGTGCCAGCAGTTCCTGGGCTGACCCCCACTATGGCTACACCTTC. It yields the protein CASSSWADPHYGYTF.

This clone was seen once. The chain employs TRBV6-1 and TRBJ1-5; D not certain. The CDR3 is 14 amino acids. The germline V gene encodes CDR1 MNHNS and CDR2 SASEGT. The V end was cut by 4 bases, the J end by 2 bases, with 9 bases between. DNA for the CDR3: TGTGCCAGCAGTGTTGAAGACCGCAATCAGCCCCAGCATTTT. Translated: CASSVEDRNQPQHF.

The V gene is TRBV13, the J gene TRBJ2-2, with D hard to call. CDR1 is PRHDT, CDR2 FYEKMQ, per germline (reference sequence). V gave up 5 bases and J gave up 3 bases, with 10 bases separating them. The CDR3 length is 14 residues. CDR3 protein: CASSRGGDTGELFF. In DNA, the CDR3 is TGTGCCAGCAGCCGCGGTGGGGACACCGGGGAGCTGTTTTTT.

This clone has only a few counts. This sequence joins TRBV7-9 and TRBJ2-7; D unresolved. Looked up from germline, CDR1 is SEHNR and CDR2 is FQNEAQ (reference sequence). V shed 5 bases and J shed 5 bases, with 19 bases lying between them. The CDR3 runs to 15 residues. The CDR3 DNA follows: TGTGCCAGCAGCGCCAGATCCTCGGTAGCCGACGAGCAGTACTTC. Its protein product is CASSARSSVADEQYF. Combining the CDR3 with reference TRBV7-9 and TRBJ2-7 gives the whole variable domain DTGVSQNPRHKITKRGQNVTFRCDPISEHNRLYWYRQTLGQGPEFLTYFQNEAQLEKSRLLSDRFSAERPKGSFSTLEIQRTEQGDSAMYLCASSARSSVADEQYFGPGTRLTVT.

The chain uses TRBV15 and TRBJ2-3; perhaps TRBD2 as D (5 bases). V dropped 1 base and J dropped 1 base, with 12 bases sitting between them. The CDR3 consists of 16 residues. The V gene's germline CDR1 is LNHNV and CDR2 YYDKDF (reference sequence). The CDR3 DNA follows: TGTGCCACCAGCAGAGGCAGCGGATCACGCACAGATACGCAGTATTTT. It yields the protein CATSRGSGSRTDTQYF.

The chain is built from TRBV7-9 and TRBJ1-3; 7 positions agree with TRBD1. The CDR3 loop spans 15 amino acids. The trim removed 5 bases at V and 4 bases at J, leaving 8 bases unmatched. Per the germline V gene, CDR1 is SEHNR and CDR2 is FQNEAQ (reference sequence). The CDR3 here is CASSHSTGSGNTIYF. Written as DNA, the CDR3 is TGTGCCAGCAGCCATTCGACAGGGTCCGGAAACACCATATATTTT. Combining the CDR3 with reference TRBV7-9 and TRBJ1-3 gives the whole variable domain DTGVSQNPRHKITKRGQNVTFRCDPISEHNRLYWYRQTLGQGPEFLTYFQNEAQLEKSRLLSDRFSAERPKGSFSTLEIQRTEQGDSAMYLCASSHSTGSGNTIYFGEGSWLTVV.

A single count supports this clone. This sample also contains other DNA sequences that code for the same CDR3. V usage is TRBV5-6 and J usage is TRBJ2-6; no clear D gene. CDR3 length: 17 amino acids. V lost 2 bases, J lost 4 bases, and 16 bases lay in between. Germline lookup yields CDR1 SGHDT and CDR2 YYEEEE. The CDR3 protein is CASSLPDGDSGANVLTF. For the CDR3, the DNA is TGTGCCAGCAGCTTACCTGACGGAGACTCCGGGGCCAACGTCCTGACTTTC.

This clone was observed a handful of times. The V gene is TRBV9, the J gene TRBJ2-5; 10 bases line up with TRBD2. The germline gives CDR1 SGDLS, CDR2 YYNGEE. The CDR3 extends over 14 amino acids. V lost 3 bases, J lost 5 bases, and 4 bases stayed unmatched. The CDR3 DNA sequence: TGTGCCAGCAGCGCACAGACTAGCGGGGAGACCCAGTACTTC. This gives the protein CASSAQTSGETQYF.

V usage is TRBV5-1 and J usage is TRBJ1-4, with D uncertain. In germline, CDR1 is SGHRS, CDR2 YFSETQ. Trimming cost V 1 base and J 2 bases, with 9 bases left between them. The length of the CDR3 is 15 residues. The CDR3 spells CASSLLPNTNEKLFF. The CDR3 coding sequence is TGCGCCAGCAGCTTGCTTCCTAATACTAATGAAAAACTGTTTTTT.

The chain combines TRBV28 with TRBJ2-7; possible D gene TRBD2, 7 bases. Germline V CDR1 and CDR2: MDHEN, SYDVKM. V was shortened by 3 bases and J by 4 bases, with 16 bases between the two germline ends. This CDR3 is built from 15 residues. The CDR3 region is CASSFYRGAFYEQYF. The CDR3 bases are TGTGCCAGCAGTTTTTATCGGGGGGCGTTTTACGAGCAGTACTTC. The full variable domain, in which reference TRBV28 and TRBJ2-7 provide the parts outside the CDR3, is DVKVTQSSRYLVKRTGEKVFLECVQDMDHENMFWYRQDPGLGLRLIYFSYDVKMKEKGDIPEGYSVSREKKERFSLILESASTNQTSMYLCASSFYRGAFYEQYFGPGTRLTVT.

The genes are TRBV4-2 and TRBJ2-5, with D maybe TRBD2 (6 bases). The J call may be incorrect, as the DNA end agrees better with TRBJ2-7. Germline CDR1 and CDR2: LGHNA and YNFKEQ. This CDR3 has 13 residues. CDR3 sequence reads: CASSQTGLYEQYF. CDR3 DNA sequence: TGTGCCAGCAGCCAGACGGGACTCTACGAGCAGTACTTC.

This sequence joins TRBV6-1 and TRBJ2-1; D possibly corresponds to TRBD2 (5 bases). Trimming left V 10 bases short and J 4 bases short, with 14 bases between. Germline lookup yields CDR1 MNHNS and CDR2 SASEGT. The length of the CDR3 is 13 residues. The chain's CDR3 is CATRVTLYNEQFF. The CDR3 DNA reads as TGTGCCACGAGGGTCACTTTATACAATGAGCAGTTCTTC.

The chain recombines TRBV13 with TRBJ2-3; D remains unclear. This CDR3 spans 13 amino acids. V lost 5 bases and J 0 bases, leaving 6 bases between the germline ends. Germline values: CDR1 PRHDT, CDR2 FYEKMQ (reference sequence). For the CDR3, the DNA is TGTGCCAGCAGCCTCCCCAGCACAGATACGCAGTATTTT. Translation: CASSLPSTDTQYF.

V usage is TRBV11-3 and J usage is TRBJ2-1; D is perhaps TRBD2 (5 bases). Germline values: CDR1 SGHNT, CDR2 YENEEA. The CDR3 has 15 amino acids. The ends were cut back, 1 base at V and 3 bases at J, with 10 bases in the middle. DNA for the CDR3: TGTGCCAGCAGCTTAGGGGCGGGCATCTACAATGAGCAGTTCTTC. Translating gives CASSLGAGIYNEQFF. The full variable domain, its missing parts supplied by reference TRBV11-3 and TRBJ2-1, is EAGVVQSPRYKIIEKKQPVAFWCNPISGHNTLYWYLQNLGQGPELLIRYENEEAVDDSQLPKDRFSAERLKGVDSTLKIQPAELGDSAVYLCASSLGAGIYNEQFFGPGTRLTVL.

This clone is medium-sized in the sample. This CDR3 is CASSKGSDRLFYEQYF. For the CDR3, the DNA is TGTGCCAGCAGCAAAGGTTCGGACAGGCTCTTTTACGAGCAGTACTTC. This sequence joins TRBV21-1 and TRBJ2-7; TRBD1, as called in the table, went unchecked against the DNA. TRBV21-1 is a documented pseudogene. The CDR3 has 16 amino acids.

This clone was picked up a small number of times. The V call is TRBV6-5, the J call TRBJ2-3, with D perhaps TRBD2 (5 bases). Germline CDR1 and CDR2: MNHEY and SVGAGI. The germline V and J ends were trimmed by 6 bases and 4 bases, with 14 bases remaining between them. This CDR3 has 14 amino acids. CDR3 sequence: CASSRTDGADTQYF. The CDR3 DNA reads TGTGCCAGCAGCCGGACGGACGGGGCAGATACGCAGTATTTT.

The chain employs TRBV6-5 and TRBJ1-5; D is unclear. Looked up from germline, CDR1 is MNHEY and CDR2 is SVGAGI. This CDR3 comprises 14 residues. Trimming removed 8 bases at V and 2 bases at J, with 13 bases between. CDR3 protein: CASRGWTGNQPQHF. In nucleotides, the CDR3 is TGTGCCAGCCGCGGTTGGACGGGCAATCAGCCCCAGCATTTT.

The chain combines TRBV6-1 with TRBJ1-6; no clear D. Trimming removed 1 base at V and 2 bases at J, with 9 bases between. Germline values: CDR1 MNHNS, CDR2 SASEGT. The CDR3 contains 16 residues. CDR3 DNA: TGTGCCAGCAGTGAAGTAGGGCGGCCCTATAATTCACCCCTCCACTTT. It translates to CASSEVGRPYNSPLHF.

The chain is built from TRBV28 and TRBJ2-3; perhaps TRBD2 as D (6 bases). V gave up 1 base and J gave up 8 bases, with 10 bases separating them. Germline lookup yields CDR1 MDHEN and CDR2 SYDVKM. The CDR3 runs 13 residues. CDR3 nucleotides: TGTGCCAGCAGTTTATCCCGGGGGACTACGCAGTATTTT. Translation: CASSLSRGTTQYF. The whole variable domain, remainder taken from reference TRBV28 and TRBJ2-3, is DVKVTQSSRYLVKRTGEKVFLECVQDMDHENMFWYRQDPGLGLRLIYFSYDVKMKEKGDIPEGYSVSREKKERFSLILESASTNQTSMYLCASSLSRGTTQYFGPGTRLTVL.

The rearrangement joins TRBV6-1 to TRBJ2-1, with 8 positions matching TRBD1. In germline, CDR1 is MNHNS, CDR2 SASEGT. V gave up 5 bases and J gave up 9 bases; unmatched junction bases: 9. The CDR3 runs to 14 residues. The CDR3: CASSLRQGIGEQFF. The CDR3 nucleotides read TGTGCCAGCAGTCTACGACAGGGGATAGGTGAGCAGTTCTTC.

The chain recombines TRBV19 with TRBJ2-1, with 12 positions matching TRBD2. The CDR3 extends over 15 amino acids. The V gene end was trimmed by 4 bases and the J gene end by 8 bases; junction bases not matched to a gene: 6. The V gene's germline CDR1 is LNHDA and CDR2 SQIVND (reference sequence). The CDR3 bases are TGTGCCAGTAGTACACTAGCGGGGGGTGGGTATGAGCAGTTCTTC. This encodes CASSTLAGGGYEQFF. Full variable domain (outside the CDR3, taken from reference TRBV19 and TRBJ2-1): DGGITQSPKYLFRKEGQNVTLSCEQNLNHDAMYWYRQDPGQGLRLIYYSQIVNDFQKGDIAEGYSVSREKKESFPLTVTSAQKNPTAFYLCASSTLAGGGYEQFFGPGTRLTVL.

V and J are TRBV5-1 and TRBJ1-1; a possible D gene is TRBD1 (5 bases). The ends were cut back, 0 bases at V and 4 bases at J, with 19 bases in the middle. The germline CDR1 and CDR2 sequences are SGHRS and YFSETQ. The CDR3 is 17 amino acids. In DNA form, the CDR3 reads TGCGCCAGCAGCTTGGGAATAGGATTGGGGGTCGTCACTGAAGCTTTCTTT. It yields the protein CASSLGIGLGVVTEAFF.

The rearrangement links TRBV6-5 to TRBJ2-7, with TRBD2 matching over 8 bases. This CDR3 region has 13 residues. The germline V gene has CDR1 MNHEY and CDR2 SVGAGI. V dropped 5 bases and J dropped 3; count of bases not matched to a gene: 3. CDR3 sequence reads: CASSRRGGYEQYF. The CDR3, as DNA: TGTGCCAGCAGTAGACGGGGGGGCTACGAGCAGTACTTC.

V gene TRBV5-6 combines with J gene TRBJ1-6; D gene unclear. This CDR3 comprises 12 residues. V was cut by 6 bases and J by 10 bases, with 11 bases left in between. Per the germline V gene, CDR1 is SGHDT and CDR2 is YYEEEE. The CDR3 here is CASNYGLSPLHF. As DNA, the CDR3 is TGTGCCAGCAATTACGGCCTCTCACCCCTCCACTTT.

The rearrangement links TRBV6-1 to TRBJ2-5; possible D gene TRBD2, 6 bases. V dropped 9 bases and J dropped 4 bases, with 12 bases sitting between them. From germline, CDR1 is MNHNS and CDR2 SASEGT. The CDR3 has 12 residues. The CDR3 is CASRELGETQYF. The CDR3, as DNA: TGTGCCAGTCGGGAGTTAGGAGAGACCCAGTACTTC.

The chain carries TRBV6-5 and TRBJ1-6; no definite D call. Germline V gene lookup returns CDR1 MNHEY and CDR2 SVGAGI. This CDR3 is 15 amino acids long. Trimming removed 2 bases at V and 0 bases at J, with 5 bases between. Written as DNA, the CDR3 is TGTGCCAGCAGTTACGAGAGCTCCTATAATTCACCCCTCCACTTT. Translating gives CASSYESSYNSPLHF.

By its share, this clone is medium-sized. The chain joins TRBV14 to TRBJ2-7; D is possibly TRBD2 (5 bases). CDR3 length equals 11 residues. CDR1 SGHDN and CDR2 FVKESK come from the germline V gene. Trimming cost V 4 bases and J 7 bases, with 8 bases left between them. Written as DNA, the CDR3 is TGTGCCAGCAGCCGGACGGGGGAGCAGTACTTC. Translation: CASSRTGEQYF.

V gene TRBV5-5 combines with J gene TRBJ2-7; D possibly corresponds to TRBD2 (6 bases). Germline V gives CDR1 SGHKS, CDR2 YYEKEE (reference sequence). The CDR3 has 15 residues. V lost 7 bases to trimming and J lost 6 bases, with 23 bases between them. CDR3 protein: CASGRVGGQETEQYF. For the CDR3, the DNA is TGTGCCAGCGGGCGGGTGGGAGGCCAAGAAACCGAGCAGTACTTC.

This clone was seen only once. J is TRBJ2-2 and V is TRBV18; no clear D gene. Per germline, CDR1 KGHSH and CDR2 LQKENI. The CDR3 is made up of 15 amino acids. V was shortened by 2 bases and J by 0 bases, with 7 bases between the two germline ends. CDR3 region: CASSPAPSNTGELFF. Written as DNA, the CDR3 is TGTGCCAGCTCACCAGCGCCCTCGAACACCGGGGAGCTGTTTTTT.

CDR3 nucleotides: TGTGCCAGCAGCAACACAGTGAGGGATGGCTACACCTTC. It codes for CASSNTVRDGYTF. This chain connects TRBV25-1 to TRBJ1-2; D unresolved. Looked up from germline, CDR1 is MGHDK and CDR2 is SYGVNS. The V end was cut by 6 bases, the J end by 6 bases, with 14 bases between. The CDR3 runs to 13 residues.

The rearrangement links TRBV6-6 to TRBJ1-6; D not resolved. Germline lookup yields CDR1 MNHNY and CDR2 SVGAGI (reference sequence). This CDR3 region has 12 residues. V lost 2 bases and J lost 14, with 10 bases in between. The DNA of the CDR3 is TGTGCCAGCAGTTACCCGGGAGAAGCCCTCCACTTT. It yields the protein CASSYPGEALHF.

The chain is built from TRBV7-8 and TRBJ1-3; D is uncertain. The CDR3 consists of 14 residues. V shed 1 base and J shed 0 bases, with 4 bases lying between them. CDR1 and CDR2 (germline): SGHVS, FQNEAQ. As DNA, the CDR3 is TGTGCCAGCAGCTTAGGGAACTCTGGAAACACCATATATTTT. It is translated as CASSLGNSGNTIYF.